The 28 T cell receptor beta chains below were found in one sample sequenced in a study of T cell changes during pregnancy in multiple sclerosis. Measured with immunoSEQ multiplex PCR; TCRdb has only the in-frame clones, and not every one. Of roughly 64,000 clones in the sample, 90% are singletons; the top ten hold 6% to 7.5%. Specimen: peripheral blood, collected in the third trimester of pregnancy. These receptor sequences come from a female donor in good health, enrolled as a control in a pregnancy study.

This clone was counted only a few times. The chain employs TRBV5-4 and TRBJ2-7, with D possibly TRBD2 on 6 matching bases. CDR3 length: 15 amino acids. Trimming pared 3 bases from V and 5 bases from J, leaving 18 bases between. The germline V gene encodes CDR1 SGHNT and CDR2 YYREEE (reference sequence). DNA for the CDR3: TGTGCCAGCAGCTCACATCCGGGACTTTCTGACGAGCAGTACTTC. It yields the protein CASSSHPGLSDEQYF. Supplemented by reference TRBV5-4 and TRBJ2-7, the full variable domain reads ETGVTQSPTHLIKTRGQQVTLRCSSQSGHNTVSWYQQALGQGPQFIFQYYREEENGRGNFPPRFSGLQFPNYSSELNVNALELDDSALYLCASSSHPGLSDEQYFGPGTRLTVT.

About this clone: The same CDR3 can be traced to other DNA sequences in this sample. The chain has TRBV5-6 and TRBJ1-1; 9 bases fit TRBD1. CDR1 SGHDT and CDR2 YYEEEE come from the germline V gene. This CDR3 spans 13 amino acids. Trimming cost V 4 bases and J 8 bases; bases outside gene matches: 6. The CDR3 region is CASSQDRGGEAFF. CDR3 in DNA: TGTGCCAGCAGCCAGGACAGGGGTGGAGAAGCTTTCTTT.

This clone has a handful of counts. The chain couples TRBV18 to TRBJ1-1; TRBD1 matches 7 bases. This CDR3 contains 15 residues. With 2 bases clipped from V and 1 base from J, the junction kept 4 bases outside the gene matches. CDR1 and CDR2 (germline): KGHSH, LQKENI. The CDR3 loop reads CASSPFPGGNTEAFF. The CDR3 region has the DNA TGTGCCAGCTCACCATTCCCAGGGGGGAACACTGAAGCTTTCTTT. Complete variable domain (other parts from reference TRBV18 and TRBJ1-1): NAGVMQNPRHLVRRRGQEARLRCSPMKGHSHVYWYRQLPEEGLKFMVYLQKENIIDESGMPKERFSAEFPKEGPSILRIQQVVRGDSAAYFCASSPFPGGNTEAFFGQGTRLTVV.

This clone came up once. This sequence joins TRBV7-9 and TRBJ2-7; no reliable D call. V was cut by 3 bases and J by 5 bases, with 5 bases left in between. The CDR3 length is 11 residues. CDR1 is SEHNR and CDR2 is FQNEAQ in the germline V gene (reference sequence). The CDR3 loop reads CASSFFDEQYF. DNA for the CDR3: TGTGCCAGCAGCTTCTTCGACGAGCAGTACTTC.

The rearrangement joins TRBV10-3 to TRBJ1-5; 11 bases map to TRBD1. V shed 3 bases, J shed 6 bases, and the junction held 7 bases outside the gene matches. CDR3 size: 16 residues. The germline gives CDR1 ENHRY, CDR2 SYGVKD. The CDR3 coding sequence is TGTGCCATCAGTGAAACCGGACAGGGGGCAGGTCAGCCCCAGCATTTT. As protein: CAISETGQGAGQPQHF.

This rearrangement joins TRBV29-1 to TRBJ2-1, with TRBD2 matching over 9 bases. The CDR3 loop spans 16 amino acids. Germline assignment: CDR1 SQVTM and CDR2 ANQGSEA. Germline trimming cut 0 bases from V and 8 bases from J; bases unmatched to any gene: 11. In nucleotides, the CDR3 is TGCAGCGTTGAAGAAATACTAGCGGGCCTGGGGCATGAGCAGTTCTTC. It encodes CSVEEILAGLGHEQFF.

CDR3 bases: TGCGCCAGCCGTTTCAACCCGGGACTGAACTCCTACGAGCAGTACTTC. Its translation: CASRFNPGLNSYEQYF. The rearrangement uses TRBV5-1 and TRBJ2-7, with D possibly being TRBD2 (6 bases). The CDR3 totals 16 residues. The V gene's germline CDR1 is SGHRS and CDR2 YFSETQ. Trimming pared 7 bases from V and 0 bases from J, leaving 20 bases between.

The rearrangement links TRBV9 to TRBJ2-1; D possibly corresponds to TRBD2 (6 bases). CDR1 is SGDLS, CDR2 YYNGEE, per germline. This CDR3 region has 16 residues. V was trimmed by 0 bases and J by 7 bases, leaving 17 bases between them. The CDR3 here is CASSVEAMGLLNEQFF. The CDR3 bases are TGTGCCAGCAGCGTAGAAGCTATGGGACTTCTAAATGAGCAGTTCTTC.

This sequence joins TRBV30 and TRBJ2-1; 11 bases line up with TRBD2. This CDR3 is 15 amino acids long. The V gene's germline CDR1 is GTSNPN and CDR2 SVGIG (reference sequence). Trimming removed 8 bases from V and 5 bases from J; junction bases left unmatched: 11. CDR3 nucleotides: TGTGCCCGGGGTAGCGGGAGGGCCCTTGACAATGAGCAGTTCTTC. Protein: CARGSGRALDNEQFF.

The chain recombines TRBV27 with TRBJ2-2; TRBD2 is a possible D gene (6 bases). The V gene's germline CDR1 is MNHEY and CDR2 SMNVEV (reference sequence). The V end was cut by 6 bases, the J end by 4 bases, with 15 bases between. This CDR3 has 15 residues. CDR3 loop: CASRQTGTATGELFF. The CDR3 DNA reads as TGTGCCAGCAGACAAACCGGGACTGCCACCGGGGAGCTGTTTTTT.

This clone was recorded once. This chain links TRBV5-8 with TRBJ1-2, with D perhaps TRBD1 (5 bases). Germline loops: CDR1 SGHTS, CDR2 YDEGEE. This CDR3 is 14 amino acids long. Trimming shortened V by 6 bases and J by 4 bases, and 16 bases separated the two germline ends. The CDR3 DNA is TGTGCCAGCACCGCGGGCGGGGGTCCCTATGGCTACACCTTC. It encodes CASTAGGGPYGYTF.

V and J are TRBV2 and TRBJ1-2; D perhaps matches TRBD1 (5 bases). Trimming shortened V by 6 bases and J by 0 bases, and 8 bases separated the two germline ends. Germline CDR1 SNHLY, CDR2 FYNNEI. The CDR3 has 13 residues. The CDR3 coding sequence is TGTGCCAGCAGCCTGACAGCTAACTATGGCTACACCTTC. Its translation is CASSLTANYGYTF.

This clone occurred once. The chain recombines TRBV19 with TRBJ1-1; D uncertain. CDR1 and CDR2 (germline): LNHDA, SQIVND (reference sequence). The CDR3 consists of 15 residues. V was trimmed by 6 bases and J by 3 bases, leaving 17 bases between them. The CDR3 spells CASRSEGGSYTEAFF. DNA for the CDR3: TGTGCCAGTAGGTCCGAGGGAGGTAGTTACACTGAAGCTTTCTTT.

This rearrangement joins TRBV6-4 to TRBJ1-1; TRBD1 is a possible D gene (5 bases). There are 16 residues in the CDR3. CDR1 is MRHNA and CDR2 is SNTAGT in the germline V gene. V dropped 4 bases and J dropped 4 bases, with 19 bases sitting between them. The CDR3 spells CASSALPGRGGTEAFF. The DNA for the CDR3 is TGTGCCAGCAGTGCCCTCCCGGGGAGGGGAGGCACTGAAGCTTTCTTT.

The chain is built from TRBV28 and TRBJ1-5, with D possibly matching TRBD1 (5 bases). The germline V and J ends were trimmed by 5 bases and 2 bases, with 19 bases remaining between them. This CDR3 region has 17 residues. Looked up from germline, CDR1 is MDHEN and CDR2 is SYDVKM. The CDR3 region is CASSRRGMRLGNQPQHF. The CDR3 bases are TGTGCCAGCAGTCGGAGGGGCATGCGGCTGGGCAATCAGCCCCAGCATTTT.

The V gene is TRBV2, the J gene TRBJ1-2; no definite D call. V was cut by 4 bases and J by 0 bases, with 6 bases left in between. Germline values: CDR1 SNHLY, CDR2 FYNNEI. This CDR3 has 13 amino acids. The CDR3 here is CASSGQANYGYTF. The CDR3 nucleotides are TGTGCCAGCAGTGGGCAGGCTAACTATGGCTACACCTTC.

The sample holds a few counts of this clone. This same CDR3 is encoded by further DNA sequences in the sample. The chain couples TRBV5-1 to TRBJ2-7, with a weak D call TRBD1 (6 bases). V was clipped by 0 bases and J by 2 bases, with 9 bases between them. Germline CDR1 SGHRS, CDR2 YFSETQ. CDR3 size: 14 residues. DNA of the CDR3: TGCGCCAGCAGCTTGGCTGGGGGCCCCTACGAGCAGTACTTC. Protein sequence: CASSLAGGPYEQYF.

The chain joins TRBV19 to TRBJ2-7; 9 bases map to TRBD1. Per the germline V gene, CDR1 is LNHDA and CDR2 is SQIVND (reference sequence). Trimming removed 8 bases from V and 3 bases from J; junction bases left unmatched: 8. This CDR3 is 14 amino acids long. CDR3 nucleotides: TGTGCCAGTTCCTCGGACAGGGGTGACTACGAGCAGTACTTC. Residues: CASSSDRGDYEQYF.

The chain carries TRBV25-1 and TRBJ2-1; 11 bases line up with TRBD2. The V and J ends lost 8 bases and 7 bases, in that order; junction bases with no gene match: 13. The CDR3 totals 16 residues. Germline assignment: CDR1 MGHDK and CDR2 SYGVNS. The CDR3: CASSFSGGGVRNEQFF. The CDR3 nucleotides are TGTGCCAGCTCTTTTAGCGGGGGGGGCGTAAGAAATGAGCAGTTCTTC.

The chain carries TRBV15 and TRBJ2-5, with 8 bases aligning to TRBD1. The CDR3 is 17 amino acids. J gave up 5 bases and V 2 bases, and 13 bases lay outside the gene matches. Germline V gene data show CDR1 as LNHNV and CDR2 as YYDKDF (reference sequence). In DNA, the CDR3 is TGTGCCACCAGCAGACTTCTTTCAGGGGGCTCGTCGGAGACCCAGTACTTC. It yields the protein CATSRLLSGGSSETQYF.

The rearrangement links TRBV19 to TRBJ2-7; a weak D match, TRBD2 (5 bases). Germline V lookup: CDR1 LNHDA, CDR2 SQIVND (reference sequence). Trimming pared 4 bases from V and 5 bases from J, leaving 15 bases between. The CDR3 covers 14 residues. The CDR3 loop is CASSRGIGINEQYF. The CDR3 coding sequence is TGTGCCAGTAGTAGAGGGATCGGTATAAACGAGCAGTACTTC. The full variable domain, its missing parts supplied by reference TRBV19 and TRBJ2-7, is DGGITQSPKYLFRKEGQNVTLSCEQNLNHDAMYWYRQDPGQGLRLIYYSQIVNDFQKGDIAEGYSVSREKKESFPLTVTSAQKNPTAFYLCASSRGIGINEQYFGPGTRLTVT.

This chain links TRBV27 with TRBJ2-1; the D gene is possibly TRBD1 (6 bases). Trimming took off 5 bases at V and 6 bases at J, with 17 bases between the two ends. Germline assignment: CDR1 MNHEY and CDR2 SMNVEV (reference sequence). The CDR3 runs 15 residues. As DNA, the CDR3 is TGTGCCAGCAGTATACAGGGCCTTTCTAGCAATGAGCAGTTCTTC. Translating it yields CASSIQGLSSNEQFF.

The chain employs TRBV7-9 and TRBJ2-3, with 8 bases fitting TRBD2. With V trimmed by 4 bases and J by 0 bases, 12 bases remained unmatched. From germline, CDR1 is SEHNR and CDR2 FQNEAQ (reference sequence). The CDR3 totals 18 residues. The CDR3 nucleotides read TGTGCCAGCAGCTCTAGGCGGGGGGAGACCTCTAGCACAGATACGCAGTATTTT. Amino acids: CASSSRRGETSSTDTQYF.

V usage is TRBV15 and J usage is TRBJ2-5; no clear D. Between the trimmed V and J ends, which lost 2 bases and 7 bases, there was a span of 8 bases. The CDR3 spans 12 residues. Germline V gene data show CDR1 as LNHNV and CDR2 as YYDKDF (reference sequence). DNA of the CDR3: TGTGCCACCAGCAGAACGACGGGGACCCAGTACTTC. This gives the protein CATSRTTGTQYF.

Here the CDR3 DNA reads TGTGCCAGCAGCGCGATTTCCGGGACTAGCCCCCACGAGCAGTACTTC. It translates to CASSAISGTSPHEQYF. This rearrangement joins TRBV7-2 to TRBJ2-7, with 9 bases that match TRBD2. The CDR3 covers 16 residues. V lost 5 bases and J lost 5; bases outside the gene matches: 13. CDR1 and CDR2 (germline): SGHTA, FQGNSA.

This sequence joins TRBV27 and TRBJ1-4, with 9 positions matching TRBD1. The CDR3 consists of 16 residues. Unmatched junction bases numbered 6, after V lost 0 bases and J lost 7 bases. The V gene's germline CDR1 is MNHEY and CDR2 SMNVEV (reference sequence). The CDR3 nucleotides read TGTGCCAGCAGTTTATCGGGGACAGGGTCGAGTGAAAAACTGTTTTTT. It yields the protein CASSLSGTGSSEKLFF.

The V call is TRBV7-9, the J call TRBJ2-1, with 9 bases identical to TRBD2. The germline CDR1 and CDR2 sequences are SEHNR and FQNEAQ (reference sequence). The trim removed 6 bases at V and 0 bases at J, leaving 12 bases unmatched. The CDR3 is 18 residues long. CDR3 nucleotides: TGTGCCAGCAGTTTTCCGGGACTAGCCACTCACTCCTACAATGAGCAGTTCTTC. Amino acids: CASSFPGLATHSYNEQFF.

The chain uses TRBV4-3 and TRBJ2-7; a possible D gene is TRBD2 (5 bases). This CDR3 has 16 amino acids. The V gene's germline CDR1 is LGHNA and CDR2 YSLEER. The V end lost 0 bases, the J end lost 3 bases, and 15 bases lay between the germline ends. CDR3: CASSQDTANGVYEQYF. CDR3 in DNA: TGCGCCAGCAGCCAAGATACGGCCAACGGGGTCTACGAGCAGTACTTC.